The subject of this entry is one T cell receptor beta chain. Antigen unknown. This sample was included in a study of shared clonotypes between healthy human individuals. Study conclusions and caveats: Only blood underwent sampling, and tissue repertoires likely differ. Sharing of clonotypes among donors was expected to vary with sequencing depth.

Donors comprised healthy HIV-negative adults lacking recent acute infections or vaccinations. TCRdb's copy holds only in-frame clones and misses some; the assay was immunoSEQ multiplex PCR. In the table there are 2 million to 2.5 million clones, about 90% of which are singletons. The CDR3 runs to 17 residues. Trimming removed 0 bases from V and 1 base from J, with 15 bases in between. Germline CDR1 reads SGDLS; CDR2 reads YYNGEE. This TCR came from a man aged 18-30 years in good health. Some clones in this sample may be carry-over from other donors' samples. The rearrangement joins TRBV9 to TRBJ2-3; D perhaps matches TRBD2 (6 bases). Specimen: naive CD4+ T cells from PBMCs. Regarding subset: CD45RA+ positively selected. This chain's CDR3 is CASSVVFGGPGTDTQYF. CDR3 nucleotides: TGTGCCAGCAGCGTAGTATTCGGAGGGCCGGGCACAGATACGCAGTATTTT.